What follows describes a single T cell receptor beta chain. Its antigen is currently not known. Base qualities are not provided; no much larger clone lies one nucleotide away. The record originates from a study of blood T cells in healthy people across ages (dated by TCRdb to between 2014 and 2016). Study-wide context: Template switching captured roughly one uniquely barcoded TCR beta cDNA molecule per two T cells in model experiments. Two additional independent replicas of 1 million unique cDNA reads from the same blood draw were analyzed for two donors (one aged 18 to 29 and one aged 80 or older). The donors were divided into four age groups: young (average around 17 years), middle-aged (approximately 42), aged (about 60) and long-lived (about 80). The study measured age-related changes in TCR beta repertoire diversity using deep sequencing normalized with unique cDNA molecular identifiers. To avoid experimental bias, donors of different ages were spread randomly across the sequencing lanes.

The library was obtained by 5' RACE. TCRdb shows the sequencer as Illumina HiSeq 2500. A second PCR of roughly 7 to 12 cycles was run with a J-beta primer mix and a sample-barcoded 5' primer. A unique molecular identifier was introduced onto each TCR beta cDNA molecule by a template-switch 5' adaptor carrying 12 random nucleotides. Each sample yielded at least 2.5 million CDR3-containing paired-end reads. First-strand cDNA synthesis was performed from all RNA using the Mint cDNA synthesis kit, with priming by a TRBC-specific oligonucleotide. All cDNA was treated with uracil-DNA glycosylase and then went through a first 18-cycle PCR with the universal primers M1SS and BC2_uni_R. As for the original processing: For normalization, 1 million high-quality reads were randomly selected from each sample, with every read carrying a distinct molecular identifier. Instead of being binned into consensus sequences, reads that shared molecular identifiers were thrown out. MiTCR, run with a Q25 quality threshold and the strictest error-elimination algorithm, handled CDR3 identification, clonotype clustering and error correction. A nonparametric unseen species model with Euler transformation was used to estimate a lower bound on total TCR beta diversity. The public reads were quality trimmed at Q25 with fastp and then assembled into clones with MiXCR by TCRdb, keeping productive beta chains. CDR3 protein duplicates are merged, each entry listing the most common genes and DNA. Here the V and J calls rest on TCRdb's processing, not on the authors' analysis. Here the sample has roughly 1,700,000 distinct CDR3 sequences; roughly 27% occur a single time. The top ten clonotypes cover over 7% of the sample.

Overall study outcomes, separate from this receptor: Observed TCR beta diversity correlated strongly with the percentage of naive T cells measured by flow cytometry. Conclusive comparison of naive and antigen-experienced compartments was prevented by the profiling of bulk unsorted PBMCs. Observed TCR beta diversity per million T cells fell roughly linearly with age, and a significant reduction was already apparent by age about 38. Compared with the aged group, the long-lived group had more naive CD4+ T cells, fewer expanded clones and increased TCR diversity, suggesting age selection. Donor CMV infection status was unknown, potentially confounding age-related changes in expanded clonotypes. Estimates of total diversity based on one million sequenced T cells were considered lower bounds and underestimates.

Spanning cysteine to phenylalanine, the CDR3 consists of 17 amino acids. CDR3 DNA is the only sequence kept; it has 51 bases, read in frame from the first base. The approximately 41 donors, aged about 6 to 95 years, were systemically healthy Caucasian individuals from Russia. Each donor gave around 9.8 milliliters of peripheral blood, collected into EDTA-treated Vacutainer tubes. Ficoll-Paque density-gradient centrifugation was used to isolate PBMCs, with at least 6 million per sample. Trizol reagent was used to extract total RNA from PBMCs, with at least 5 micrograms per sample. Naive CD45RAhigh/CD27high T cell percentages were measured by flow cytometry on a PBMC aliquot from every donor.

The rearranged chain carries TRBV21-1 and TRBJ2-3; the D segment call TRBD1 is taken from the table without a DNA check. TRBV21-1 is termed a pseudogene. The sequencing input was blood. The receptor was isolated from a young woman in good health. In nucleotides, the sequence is TGTGCCAGCAGCAGCTATGACAGGCGGGGGAGCACAGATACGCAGTATTTT. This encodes CASSSYDRRGSTDTQYF.